This entry describes one TCR beta chain. This entry belongs to a study of blood T cell repertoires in COVID-19. Data came from immunoSEQ multiplex PCR; TCRdb stores just in-frame clones and leaves some out. The sample has over 350,000 clones, 70% to 90% seen once. V was pared by 7 bases and J by 7 bases, with 11 bases between. The CDR3 is made up of 13 amino acids. CDR1 MNHEY and CDR2 SMNVEV come from the germline V gene (reference sequence). Participant ages covered about 18 to 95 years across 24 US areas. The chain links TRBV27 to TRBJ1-6, with a tentative D call TRBD1 (6 bases). Sequenced input: PBMCs or T cells enriched from blood (not recorded which). This clonotype was sampled from a woman aged 18-30 years with acute COVID-19. CDR3 sequence reads: CASTTGVNSPLHF. The CDR3 DNA is TGTGCCAGCACGACAGGAGTCAATTCACCCCTCCACTTT.